This T cell receptor beta chain is drawn from a study of beta chain features in type 1 diabetes. Study-level results: It was among patients, rather than healthy donors, that naive, central memory and Treg TCRB repertoires appeared more similar. Junctions at VDJ sites from type 1 diabetes patients had fewer insertions and more deletions. Among all four CD4+ subsets, Type 1 diabetes patients had TCRB CDR3s that were moderately but significantly shorter.

There are 15 residues in the CDR3. Between the trimmed V and J ends, which lost 1 base and 2 bases, there was a span of 12 bases. Germline V gene sequence: CDR1 MNHNS, CDR2 SASEGT. As for this clone: No antigen is known for it.

Sequenced material consisted of expressed TCRB transcripts (all of the isolated RNA was reverse transcribed). The average output of naive, central memory and regulatory T cell samples was several million reads. Produced via immunoSEQ multiplex PCR; TCRdb's table is partial and in-frame only. The table lists about 15,000 clones, approximately 71% of them singletons, with more than 2% in the top ten. The rearrangement uses TRBV6-1 and TRBJ2-7; D possibly corresponds to TRBD2 (5 bases). The receptor was derived from a man aged 25-40 years with type 1 diabetes. The specimen was Tregs from blood. CDR3 in amino acids: CASSEGGILPYEQYF. CDR3 bases: TGTGCCAGCAGTGAAGGAGGGATCCTCCCCTACGAGCAGTACTTC.